This T cell receptor beta chain was sequenced during a study of identical twins. There are a few counts of this clonotype. The germline V and J ends were trimmed by 6 bases and 9 bases, with 18 bases remaining between them. The CDR3 runs 14 residues. CDR1 is LGHDT, CDR2 YNNKEL, per germline (reference sequence). MiXCR was run by TCRdb on the 5' RACE reads, yielding one entry per CDR3 protein. The sample gives some 630,000 distinct CDR3 sequences, around 7.4% of which show up once; around 1.6% is in the top ten. The data were also submitted as part of a second study, on yellow fever vaccine responses in identical twins.

The J gene is TRBJ2-1, the V gene TRBV3-1; D possibly uses TRBD1 or TRBD2 (6 bases each). The receptor was derived from a woman aged 18-29 years in good health. What was sequenced was PBMCs. CDR3 in amino acids: CASSDTKGGVEQFF. DNA for the CDR3: TGTGCCAGCAGTGACACAAAGGGGGGAGTTGAGCAGTTCTTC.